Listed below are T cell receptor beta chains from one sample, sequenced in a study of tumor-infiltrating lymphocytes in primary liver carcinoma. TCRdb reprocessed the multiplex PCR reads via MiXCR and lists one record per CDR3 protein. Counted here are about 200,000 distinct CDR3 sequences, about 65% occurring once; the ten biggest clones make up roughly 7%. The sample consisted of peripheral blood. The receptors here all came from a woman aged 55-69 years with primary liver carcinoma and hepatitis B virus infection. The CDR3 runs from the conserved cysteine through the conserved F or W. The order of the fields is J gene, D gene, clone size, V gene, CDR3 length, CDR3 DNA, CDR3 protein. A D gene is named only where the DNA matches it firmly. Some rows have no size entry. The others give once, few or many, or a class for an expanded clone.

j_call: TRBJ2-7; d_call: TRBD1; clone_size: .; v_call: TRBV28; cdr3_length: 15; cdr3_nt: TGTGCCAGCAGTTCTCCCTGGGGACAGACCTACGAGCAGTACTTC; cdr3_aa: CASSSPWGQTYEQYF
j_call: TRBJ2-7; d_call: TRBD2; clone_size: .; v_call: TRBV5-8; cdr3_length: 15; cdr3_nt: TGTGCCAACAGCTTGTCGGGAGGATCTCTCGACGAGCAGTACTTC; cdr3_aa: CANSLSGGSLDEQYF
j_call: TRBJ2-3; d_call: .; clone_size: .; v_call: TRBV11-2; cdr3_length: 15; cdr3_nt: TGTGCCAGCTGCTTAGGGGACGGGAGCACAGATACGCAGTATTTT; cdr3_aa: CASCLGDGSTDTQYF
j_call: TRBJ2-1; d_call: .; clone_size: .; v_call: TRBV11-2; cdr3_length: 17; cdr3_nt: TGTGCCAGCAGCACCCAGGGGGGACTAGACCCAGGAGGTGAGCAGTTCTTC; cdr3_aa: CASSTQGGLDPGGEQFF
j_call: TRBJ1-2; d_call: .; clone_size: .; v_call: TRBV6-5; cdr3_length: 12; cdr3_nt: TGTACGGCAGCCTCAGCTAACTATGGCTACACCTTC; cdr3_aa: CTAASANYGYTF
j_call: TRBJ2-1; d_call: TRBD1; clone_size: .; v_call: TRBV11-2; cdr3_length: 13; cdr3_nt: TGTACCAGCTCGATGGACAGGGCAGCTGAGCAGTTCTTC; cdr3_aa: CTSSMDRAAEQFF
j_call: TRBJ2-7; d_call: TRBD2; clone_size: .; v_call: TRBV24-1; cdr3_length: 17; cdr3_nt: TGTGCCACCAGTGACTCGGGGACTAGCGGGATGATCTACGAGCAGTACTTC; cdr3_aa: CATSDSGTSGMIYEQYF
j_call: TRBJ1-5; d_call: .; clone_size: once; v_call: TRBV6-1; cdr3_length: 12; cdr3_nt: TGTGCCAGCAGTTTACAGAGTAGGACCCAGCATTTT; cdr3_aa: CASSLQSRTQHF
j_call: TRBJ1-1; d_call: .; clone_size: many; v_call: TRBV11-1; cdr3_length: 13; cdr3_nt: TGTGCCAGCAGCTTTGACAAGGCAGGTGAAGCTTTCTTT; cdr3_aa: CASSFDKAGEAFF
j_call: TRBJ2-7; d_call: TRBD1; clone_size: .; v_call: TRBV11-2; cdr3_length: 16; cdr3_nt: TGTGCCAGCAACTTAATCCCGGGACAGGGGATTGGGAAGCAGTACTTT; cdr3_aa: CASNLIPGQGIGKQYF
j_call: TRBJ2-6; d_call: TRBD1; clone_size: .; v_call: TRBV12-3/TRBV12-4; cdr3_length: 15; cdr3_nt: TGCGCCAGCAGTCTACGACAGGGTGGGATCAACGTCCTGACTTTC; cdr3_aa: CASSLRQGGINVLTF
j_call: TRBJ2-1; d_call: TRBD1; clone_size: .; v_call: TRBV11-3; cdr3_length: 16; cdr3_nt: TGTGCCGCCAGCTGGGGTAAAAGGACAGGTTACAATGAGCAGTTCTTC; cdr3_aa: CAASWGKRTGYNEQFF
j_call: TRBJ2-6; d_call: .; clone_size: .; v_call: TRBV6-2/TRBV6-3; cdr3_length: 16; cdr3_nt: TGTGCCAGCAGTTACTGGGGCCGCCTTGGGGCCAACGTCCTGAGTTTC; cdr3_aa: CASSYWGRLGANVLSF
j_call: TRBJ1-2; d_call: TRBD1; clone_size: .; v_call: TRBV11-2; cdr3_length: 16; cdr3_nt: TGTGCCAGTAGCCCCCGGACAGGGTGCGTCGACTATGGCTACACCTTC; cdr3_aa: CASSPRTGCVDYGYTF
j_call: TRBJ1-4; d_call: .; clone_size: .; v_call: TRBV5-1; cdr3_length: 14; cdr3_nt: TGCGCCAGCACCTCGGAAGGCCTGAACGAAAAACTGTTTTTT; cdr3_aa: CASTSEGLNEKLFF
j_call: TRBJ2-2; d_call: .; clone_size: .; v_call: TRBV9; cdr3_length: 15; cdr3_nt: TGTGCCAGCAGCGCCTACGGAGAGAACACCGGGGAGCTGTTTTTT; cdr3_aa: CASSAYGENTGELFF
j_call: TRBJ1-2; d_call: .; clone_size: .; v_call: TRBV11-3; cdr3_length: 14; cdr3_nt: TGTGCCAGCAGCGGGGACCGCGGCCCCTATGGCTACACCTTC; cdr3_aa: CASSGDRGPYGYTF
j_call: TRBJ2-7; d_call: TRBD1; clone_size: .; v_call: TRBV11-2; cdr3_length: 16; cdr3_nt: TGTGCCAGCAGGTCTGTCCCGGGACAGAAAACCTACGAGCAGTACTTC; cdr3_aa: CASRSVPGQKTYEQYF
j_call: TRBJ1-2; d_call: TRBD1; clone_size: .; v_call: TRBV7-8; cdr3_length: 13; cdr3_nt: TGTGCCAGCAGCACCCTGACAGGGAGGAGCTACACCTTC; cdr3_aa: CASSTLTGRSYTF
j_call: TRBJ2-1; d_call: TRBD2; clone_size: .; v_call: TRBV7-9; cdr3_length: 18; cdr3_nt: TGTGCCAGCAGCTTAATCATACCGTCTAGCGGGAGACCCCATGAGCAGTTCTTC; cdr3_aa: CASSLIIPSSGRPHEQFF
j_call: TRBJ2-5; d_call: TRBD1; clone_size: .; v_call: TRBV28; cdr3_length: 14; cdr3_nt: TGTGCCAGCAGACCTACAGGGGGCCGGGAGACCCAGTACTTC; cdr3_aa: CASRPTGGRETQYF
j_call: TRBJ2-1; d_call: .; clone_size: .; v_call: TRBV9; cdr3_length: 16; cdr3_nt: TGTGCCAGCAGCGTAGCTGGGAGTTTGGGGTACGGTGAGCAGTTCTTC; cdr3_aa: CASSVAGSLGYGEQFF